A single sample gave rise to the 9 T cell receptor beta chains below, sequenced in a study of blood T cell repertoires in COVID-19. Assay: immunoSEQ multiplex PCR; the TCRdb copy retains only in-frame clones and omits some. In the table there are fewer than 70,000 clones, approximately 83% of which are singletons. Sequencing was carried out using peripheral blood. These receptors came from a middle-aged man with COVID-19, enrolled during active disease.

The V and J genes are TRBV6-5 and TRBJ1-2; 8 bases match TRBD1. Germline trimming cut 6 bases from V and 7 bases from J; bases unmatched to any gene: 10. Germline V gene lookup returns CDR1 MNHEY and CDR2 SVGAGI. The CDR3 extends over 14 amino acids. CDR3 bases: TGTGCCAGCAGCCATCAGGGGGCGAGTTTTGGCTACACCTTC. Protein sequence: CASSHQGASFGYTF.

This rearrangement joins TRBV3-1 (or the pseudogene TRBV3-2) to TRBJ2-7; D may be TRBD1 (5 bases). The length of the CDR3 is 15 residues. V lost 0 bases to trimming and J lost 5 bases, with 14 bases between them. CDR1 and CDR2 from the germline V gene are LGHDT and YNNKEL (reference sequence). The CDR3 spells CASSQDSTRAHEQYF. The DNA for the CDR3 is TGTGCCAGCAGCCAAGATTCGACCAGGGCCCACGAGCAGTACTTC.

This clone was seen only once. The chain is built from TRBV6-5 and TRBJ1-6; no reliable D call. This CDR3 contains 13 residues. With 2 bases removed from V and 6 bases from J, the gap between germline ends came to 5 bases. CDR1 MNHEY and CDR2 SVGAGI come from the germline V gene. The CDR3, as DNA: TGTGCCAGCAGTTACAATCTTAATTCACCCCTCCACTTT. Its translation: CASSYNLNSPLHF.

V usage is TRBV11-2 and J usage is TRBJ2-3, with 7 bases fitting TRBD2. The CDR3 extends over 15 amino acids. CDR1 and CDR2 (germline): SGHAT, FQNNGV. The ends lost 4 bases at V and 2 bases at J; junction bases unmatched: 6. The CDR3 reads CASSSGAGLTDTQYF. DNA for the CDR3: TGTGCCAGCAGCTCCGGAGCGGGGCTCACAGATACGCAGTATTTT.

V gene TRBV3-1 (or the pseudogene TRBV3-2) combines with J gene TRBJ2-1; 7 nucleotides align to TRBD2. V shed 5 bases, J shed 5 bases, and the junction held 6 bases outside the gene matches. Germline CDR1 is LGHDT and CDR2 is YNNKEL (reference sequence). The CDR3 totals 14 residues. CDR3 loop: CASSGLVENNEQFF. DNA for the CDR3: TGTGCCAGCAGCGGACTAGTTGAGAACAATGAGCAGTTCTTC.

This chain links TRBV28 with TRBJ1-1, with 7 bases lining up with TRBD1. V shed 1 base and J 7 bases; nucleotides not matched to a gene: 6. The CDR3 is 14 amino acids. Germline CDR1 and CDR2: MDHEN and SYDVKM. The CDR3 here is CASSLSTGIDEAFF. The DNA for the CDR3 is TGTGCCAGCAGTTTATCGACAGGGATTGATGAAGCTTTCTTT.

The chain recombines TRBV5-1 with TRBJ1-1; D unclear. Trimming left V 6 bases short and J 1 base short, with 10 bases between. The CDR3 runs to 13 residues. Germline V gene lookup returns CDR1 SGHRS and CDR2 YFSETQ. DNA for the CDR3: TGCGCCAGCACAACCTCAGGGAACACTGAAGCTTTCTTT. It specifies CASTTSGNTEAFF.

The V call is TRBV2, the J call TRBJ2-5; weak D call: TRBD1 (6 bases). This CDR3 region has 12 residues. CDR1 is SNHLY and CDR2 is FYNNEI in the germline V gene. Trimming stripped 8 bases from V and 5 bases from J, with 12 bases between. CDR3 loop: CASVGDKETQYF. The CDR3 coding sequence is TGTGCCAGCGTGGGGGACAAGGAGACCCAGTACTTC.

The CDR3 loop reads CAWSVLGTSKFF. Here the CDR3 DNA reads TGTGCCTGGAGTGTACTCGGGACTAGCAAGTTCTTC. The chain has TRBV30 and TRBJ2-1; 9 nucleotides match TRBD2. Looked up from germline, CDR1 is GTSNPN and CDR2 is SVGIG (reference sequence). The CDR3 covers 12 residues. The V segment lost 0 bases and the J segment 14 bases; nucleotides outside the gene matches: 5.